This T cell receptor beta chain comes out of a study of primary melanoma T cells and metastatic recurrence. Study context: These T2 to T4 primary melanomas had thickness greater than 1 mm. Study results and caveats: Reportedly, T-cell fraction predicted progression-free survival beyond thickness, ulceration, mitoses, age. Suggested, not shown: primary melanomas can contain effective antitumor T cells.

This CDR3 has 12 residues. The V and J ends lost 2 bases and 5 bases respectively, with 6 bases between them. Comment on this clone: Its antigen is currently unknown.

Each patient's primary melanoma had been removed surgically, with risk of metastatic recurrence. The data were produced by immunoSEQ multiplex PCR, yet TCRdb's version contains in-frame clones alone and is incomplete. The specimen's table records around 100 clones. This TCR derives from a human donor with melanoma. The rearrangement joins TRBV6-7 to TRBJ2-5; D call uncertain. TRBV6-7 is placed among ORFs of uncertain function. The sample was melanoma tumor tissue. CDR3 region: CASSYPRETQYF. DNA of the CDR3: TGTGCCAGCAGTTACCCAAGGGAGACCCAGTACTTC.